Listed here is a single TCR beta chain. Its antigen remains unidentified. The data originate from a study of T cell responses to AZD1222 COVID-19 vaccine. The study, taken as a whole, reports: Donors, mostly white British, included more females; clonal diversity was possibly underestimated. Just five or six AZD1222 recipients tested seropositive at baseline. Scientists sampled the repertoires only once the peak T cell response had passed.

Sequencing was performed with immunoSEQ multiplex PCR; in TCRdb, only in-frame clones are kept and a portion is missing. The data contain about 150,000 clones, about 93% of them singletons. CDR3 length: 16 amino acids. Germline loops: CDR1 ENHRY, CDR2 SYGVKD. With 3 bases clipped from V and 4 bases from J, the junction kept 6 bases outside the gene matches. The clonotype originates from an adult who received the AZD1222 COVID-19 vaccine. The sequenced sample was peripheral blood, obtained 28 days after the second AZD1222 dose. V and J are TRBV10-3 and TRBJ1-1; 12 nucleotides match TRBD1. CDR3 sequence (DNA): TGTGCCATCAGTGAATCTTGGGGACAGGGGGCCACTGAAGCTTTCTTT. It encodes CAISESWGQGATEAFF.